The subject of this entry is one T cell receptor beta chain. Its specificity is not known. CDR3 length: 15 amino acids. V dropped 3 bases and J dropped 4 bases, with 15 bases sitting between them. Germline loops: CDR1 MDHEN, CDR2 SYDVKM. The data were produced by immunoSEQ multiplex PCR, yet TCRdb's version contains in-frame clones alone and is incomplete. This repertoire shows tens of thousands of clones, 88% found once; its top ten account for roughly 10%. The source of the sample is a study of OX40 agonist ivuxolimab in advanced cancers. General observations from the study: With doses of 0.1-3.0 mg/kg, partial responders showed among the lowest clonal expansion.

The rearrangement uses TRBV28 and TRBJ2-5; the D call may be TRBD1 or TRBD2 (5 bases each). The clonotype originates from an adult with an advanced solid tumor such as melanoma, head and neck, liver or kidney cancer. The sample was CD4+ or CD8+ T cells sorted from blood, taken in a trial of the OX40 agonist ivuxolimab. The CDR3 DNA follows: TGTGCCAGCAGTTTGTTGGTGGGAGACAGAGAGACCCAGTACTTC. Its translation: CASSLLVGDRETQYF.